The 9 T cell receptor beta chains given below trace back to one sample, sequenced in a study of T cell responses to AZD1222 COVID-19 vaccine. The method was immunoSEQ multiplex PCR; TCRdb's version includes in-frame clones alone and lacks a portion of them. The table shows around 52,000 clones, with around 88% occurring only once. This sample comprised peripheral blood, obtained on day 0 of AZD1222 vaccination. Receptors originate from an adult in good health.

The chain uses TRBV20-1 and TRBJ1-2, with D unclear. The CDR3 spans 13 residues. V lost 3 bases, J lost 3 bases, and 11 bases lay in between. Germline assignment: CDR1 DFQATT and CDR2 SNEGSKA (reference sequence). CDR3 sequence (DNA): TGCAGTGCTAGTTCCGGGTCAGACTATGGCTACACCTTC. Encoded protein: CSASSGSDYGYTF.

The chain combines TRBV7-3 with TRBJ1-2, with 9 bases aligning to TRBD1. Losses at the gene ends were 2 bases for V and 2 bases for J; bases not matched to a gene: 0. Germline assignment: CDR1 SGHTA and CDR2 FQGTGA. The CDR3 covers 14 residues. The CDR3 bases are TGTGCCAGCAGCTTAGACAGGGGGAACTATGGCTACACCTTC. Protein product: CASSLDRGNYGYTF.

The chain couples TRBV6-4 to TRBJ2-1; the match to TRBD2 covers 7 bases. This CDR3 region has 13 residues. Germline V gene data show CDR1 as MRHNA and CDR2 as SNTAGT. V was clipped by 2 bases and J by 7 bases; unmatched bases: 2. CDR3: CASSDGTTNEQFF. The CDR3 nucleotides are TGTGCCAGCAGTGACGGGACTACTAATGAGCAGTTCTTC.

This clone was picked up one time. The chain joins TRBV3-1 (or the pseudogene TRBV3-2) to TRBJ2-5; D perhaps matches TRBD2 (6 bases). CDR3 length: 15 amino acids. Trimming stripped 0 bases from V and 0 bases from J, with 8 bases between. Per the germline V gene, CDR1 is LGHDT and CDR2 is YNNKEL (reference sequence). This chain's CDR3 is CASSQDERDQETQYF. CDR3 DNA sequence: TGTGCCAGCAGCCAAGATGAGCGGGACCAAGAGACCCAGTACTTC.

The J gene is TRBJ2-5, the V gene TRBV15, with 7 bases that match TRBD2. Unmatched junction bases numbered 8, after V lost 1 base and J lost 3 bases. Germline CDR1 is LNHNV and CDR2 is YYDKDF (reference sequence). This CDR3 spans 16 amino acids. The CDR3 protein is CATSRGAGGWEETQYF. The CDR3 DNA reads as TGTGCCACCAGCAGAGGAGCCGGGGGGTGGGAAGAGACCCAGTACTTC.

This sequence joins TRBV4-1 and TRBJ1-2; D might be TRBD1 (5 bases). The CDR3 sequence is 14 residues long. V was shortened by 0 bases and J by 8 bases, with 13 bases between the two germline ends. Germline V gene data show CDR1 as MGHRA and CDR2 as YSYEKL. For the CDR3, the DNA is TGCGCCAGCAGCCAAGATGAGGGGACGGTGGGCTACACCTTC. This encodes CASSQDEGTVGYTF.

The CDR3 sequence: CASSPAGQSYYGYTF. The CDR3 nucleotides are TGTGCCAGTAGCCCAGCGGGACAGTCTTACTATGGCTACACCTTC. The rearrangement links TRBV19 to TRBJ1-2; 7 positions match TRBD1. Germline CDR1 is LNHDA and CDR2 is SQIVND (reference sequence). The junction had 10 bases not matched to a gene; V was cut back by 6 bases and J by 3 bases. This CDR3 region has 15 residues. Variable domain in full (rest from reference TRBV19 and TRBJ1-2): DGGITQSPKYLFRKEGQNVTLSCEQNLNHDAMYWYRQDPGQGLRLIYYSQIVNDFQKGDIAEGYSVSREKKESFPLTVTSAQKNPTAFYLCASSPAGQSYYGYTFGSGTRLTVV.

The genes are TRBV7-3 and TRBJ2-4, with no clear D. Trimming cost V 1 base and J 7 bases, with 8 bases left between them. This CDR3 contains 13 residues. Looked up from germline, CDR1 is SGHTA and CDR2 is FQGTGA. The CDR3 loop reads CASSLNAKNIQYF. In nucleotides, the CDR3 is TGTGCCAGCAGCTTAAATGCGAAGAACATTCAGTACTTC.

The V call is TRBV28, the J call TRBJ2-1; unclear D gene. Germline V gives CDR1 MDHEN, CDR2 SYDVKM. There are 12 residues in the CDR3. Trimming removed 2 bases at V and 9 bases at J, with 8 bases between. This chain's CDR3 is CASSLKSTEQFF. DNA for the CDR3: TGTGCCAGCAGTTTAAAATCTACTGAGCAGTTCTTC.